These T cell receptor beta chains were read from a single sample in a study of OX40 agonist ivuxolimab in advanced cancers. TCRdb's copy holds only in-frame clones and misses some; the assay was immunoSEQ multiplex PCR. The sample yields about 55,000 clones, almost 90% seen once. The sequencing used CD4+ or CD8+ T cells sorted from blood, collected in a trial of the OX40 agonist ivuxolimab. Receptors originate from an adult with an advanced solid tumor such as melanoma, head and neck, liver or kidney cancer. Both conserved end residues are part of each CDR3. A D gene is named only where the DNA matches it firmly. The size of a clone is reported for some rows only, either as once, few or many, or as a class for expanded clones.

j_call clone_size d_call v_call cdr3_length cdr3_aa cdr3_nt
TRBJ2-2 . . TRBV5-1 15 CASSLVSGISGELFF TGCGCCAGCAGCTTGGTTTCAGGGATAAGCGGGGAGCTGTTTTTT
TRBJ2-6 . TRBD2 TRBV5-4 18 CASSPPGGGGTGANVLTF TGTGCCAGCAGCCCGCCCGGGGGGGGCGGTACTGGGGCCAACGTCCTGACTTTC
TRBJ2-7 . . TRBV4-2 15 CASSQGTGSPYEQYF TGTGCCAGCAGCCAAGGGACCGGCAGCCCCTACGAGCAGTACTTC
TRBJ1-2 . . TRBV2 16 CASKERGLGRIYGYTF TGTGCCAGCAAAGAGAGGGGCTTAGGACGGATCTATGGCTACACCTTC
TRBJ1-3 . . TRBV6-5 15 CASRTRQKAGNTIYF TGTGCCAGTCGAACGCGACAAAAGGCTGGAAACACCATATATTTT
TRBJ2-1 . . TRBV7-3 13 CASSLTGQNEQFF TGTGCCAGCAGCTTAACCGGACAGAATGAGCAGTTCTTC
TRBJ1-1 few . TRBV2 10 CASSLSEAFF TGTGCCAGCAGTTTATCTGAAGCTTTCTTT
TRBJ1-1 . . TRBV5-1 15 CASSWEGRRDTEAFF TGCGCCAGCAGCTGGGAGGGACGGAGGGACACTGAAGCTTTCTTT
TRBJ2-3 . TRBD1 TRBV5-1 15 CASSPNGQGTDTQYF TGCGCCAGCAGCCCGAACGGACAGGGTACAGATACGCAGTATTTT
TRBJ2-5 . TRBD2 TRBV28 15 CASSGTSGRRETQYF TGTGCCAGCAGTGGGACTAGCGGGAGGAGGGAGACCCAGTACTTC
TRBJ2-3 . TRBD2 TRBV19 17 CASSILAGGPPTDTQYF TGTGCCAGTAGTATACTAGCGGGAGGGCCCCCCACAGATACGCAGTATTTT
TRBJ1-5 once . TRBV5-8 15 CASSLSLGRTQPQHF TGTGCCAGCAGCTTGAGTCTCGGCAGGACTCAGCCCCAGCATTTT
TRBJ2-7 . . TRBV28 15 CASSLEKHIRYEQYF TGTGCCAGCAGTTTAGAGAAGCATATTAGGTACGAGCAGTACTTC
TRBJ2-1 . . TRBV2 11 CASSAIREQFF TGTGCCAGCAGCGCTATCCGTGAGCAGTTCTTC
TRBJ2-2 . TRBD1 TRBV6-1 18 CASSEAFGGTGNTGELFF TGTGCCAGCAGTGAAGCCTTTGGGGGGACAGGGAACACCGGGGAGCTGTTTTTT
TRBJ2-7 . TRBD1 TRBV5-5 15 CASSTGTGGINEQYF TGTGCCAGCAGCACCGGGACAGGGGGAATCAACGAGCAGTACTTC
TRBJ2-1 . . TRBV7-2 17 CASSLGIGGLSYNEQFF TGTGCCAGCAGCTTAGGCATCGGGGGCCTCTCCTACAATGAGCAGTTCTTC
TRBJ2-5 . . TRBV6-1 12 CASRRYQETQYF TGTGCCAGCCGCAGGTACCAAGAGACCCAGTACTTC
TRBJ2-5 . . TRBV30 11 CAQTRGETQYF TGTGCCCAGACGAGGGGAGAGACCCAGTACTTC
TRBJ1-2 . . TRBV7-2 14 CASSPSGVSYGYTF TGTGCCAGCAGCCCTAGTGGGGTTTCCTATGGCTACACCTTC
TRBJ1-1 . . TRBV9 14 CASSVEGAETEAFF TGTGCCAGCAGCGTAGAAGGGGCCGAAACTGAAGCTTTCTTT
TRBJ2-3 . . TRBV5-1 14 CASSQGQNTDTQYF TGCGCCAGCAGCCAAGGACAGAACACAGATACGCAGTATTTT
TRBJ2-5 . TRBD1 TRBV13 16 CASSLGSGTAQETQYF TGTGCCAGCAGCTTAGGGTCGGGGACAGCTCAAGAGACCCAGTACTTC
TRBJ2-2 . TRBD2 TRBV9 16 CASSMDSGSVRGELFF TGTGCCAGCAGCATGGATAGCGGGTCCGTGAGGGGGGAGCTGTTTTTT
TRBJ1-3 once . TRBV6-1 15 CASSGQAASGNTIYF TGTGCCAGCAGTGGGCAGGCAGCCTCTGGAAACACCATATATTTT
TRBJ2-5 few TRBD1 TRBV6-4 14 CASGYPGGGETQYF TGTGCCAGCGGTTACCCAGGGGGCGGGGAGACCCAGTACTTC
TRBJ1-2 . . TRBV6-6 15 CASRPRRVSNYGYTF TGTGCCAGCCGACCCCGGCGGGTATCAAACTATGGCTACACCTTC
TRBJ2-7 . TRBD2 TRBV5-4 15 CASSLDGRGTYEQYF TGTGCCAGCAGCTTGGACGGGAGGGGGACCTACGAGCAGTACTTC
TRBJ1-1 . . TRBV29-1 18 CSVTSGTPISRLEPEAFF TGCAGCGTGACTTCCGGGACACCCATTTCTCGCCTGGAGCCTGAAGCTTTCTTT
TRBJ2-7 . . TRBV6-1 13 CASSADRTYEQYF TGTGCCAGCAGTGCCGACAGAACCTACGAGCAGTACTTC
TRBJ2-1 . . TRBV19 13 CASSRTAYNEQFF TGTGCCAGTAGTAGGACGGCCTACAATGAGCAGTTCTTC
TRBJ2-1 few TRBD2 TRBV6-6 15 CASRDLAGSYNEQFF TGTGCCAGCAGGGACCTAGCGGGATCCTACAATGAGCAGTTCTTC
TRBJ1-3 . . TRBV28 16 CASSLLQGLSGNTIYF TGTGCCAGCAGTTTATTACAGGGCCTCTCTGGAAACACCATATATTTT
TRBJ2-7 . . TRBV5-8 15 CASSEGNLAAYEQYF TGTGCCAGCAGCGAGGGGAACCTAGCCGCCTACGAGCAGTACTTC
TRBJ1-5 . . TRBV28 14 CASSLSGDNQPQHF TGTGCCAGCAGTTTGTCAGGCGATAATCAGCCCCAGCATTTT
TRBJ2-7 . . TRBV5-1 15 CASSRGAGSFYEQYF TGCGCCAGCAGCCGGGGCGCCGGCAGCTTCTACGAGCAGTACTTC
TRBJ2-5 . . TRBV14 13 CASSQGWAETQYF TGTGCCAGCAGCCAAGGATGGGCAGAGACCCAGTACTTC
TRBJ1-1 . . TRBV21-1 14 CASSKVRLSTEAFF TGTGCCAGCAGCAAAGTCCGGTTATCCACTGAAGCTTTCTTT
TRBJ2-1 . TRBD1 TRBV7-6 16 CASRPNRGSSYNEQFF TGTGCCAGCAGACCCAACAGGGGTAGCTCCTACAATGAGCAGTTCTTC
TRBJ2-7 . . TRBV12-2 15 CASRFGLHTPYEQYF TGTGCAAGTCGGTTTGGACTTCATACCCCCTACGAGCAGTACTTC
TRBJ2-3 . TRBD2 TRBV6-1 17 CASSEHSGRARVDTQYF TGTGCCAGCAGTGAACATAGCGGGAGGGCCCGGGTAGATACGCAGTATTTT
TRBJ2-5 . . TRBV19 13 CASSIQGAETQYF TGTGCCAGTAGTATCCAGGGAGCAGAGACCCAGTACTTC
TRBJ1-4 . . TRBV5-1 12 CAGLGFVEKLFF TGCGCCGGTCTGGGGTTTGTGGAAAAACTGTTTTTT
TRBJ2-1 . TRBD2 TRBV28 13 CASRRTSGLMRFF TGTGCCAGCAGGCGGACTAGCGGATTAATGCGGTTCTTC
TRBJ1-2 . . TRBV19 11 CATLGGGGYTF TGTGCCACCCTGGGGGGCGGCGGCTACACCTTC
TRBJ1-1 few . TRBV19 16 CASSILHGALITEAFF TGTGCCAGTAGTATTCTTCATGGGGCGTTAATCACTGAAGCTTTCTTT
TRBJ1-4 . . TRBV5-5 15 CASSLGTIFGGKLFF TGTGCCAGCAGCTTGGGTACCATATTCGGGGGAAAACTGTTTTTT
TRBJ2-7 . . TRBV9 14 CASSVAEEPYEQYF TGTGCCAGCAGCGTAGCAGAGGAGCCCTACGAGCAGTACTTC
TRBJ2-3 once . TRBV19 13 CASKGGGTDTQYF TGTGCCTCTAAGGGGGGTGGCACAGATACGCAGTATTTT
TRBJ2-1 . TRBD2 TRBV14 18 CASSQVGFFAGGRDEQFF TGTGCCAGCAGCCAAGTGGGGTTCTTCGCGGGAGGGCGGGATGAGCAGTTCTTC
TRBJ1-1 . TRBD1 TRBV2 11 CASTRTGGAFF TGTGCCAGCACCCGGACAGGGGGCGCTTTCTTT
TRBJ2-5 . . TRBV6-5 12 CASSSALETQYF TGTGCCAGCAGTTCAGCTTTAGAGACCCAGTACTTC
TRBJ1-2 . . TRBV19 13 CASSNRGPYGYTF TGTGCCAGTAGTAATCGGGGGCCCTATGGCTACACCTTC
TRBJ2-5 once TRBD2 TRBV6-1 14 CASTYFSGGGTQYF TGTGCCAGCACCTACTTTAGCGGGGGGGGGACCCAGTACTTC
TRBJ2-1 . . TRBV5-1 16 CASSSGQRRGNNEQFF TGCGCCAGCAGCTCCGGCCAGAGGAGGGGCAACAATGAGCAGTTCTTC
TRBJ2-5 . . TRBV15 16 CATRAVLNYTRETQYF TGTGCCACCAGGGCCGTACTAAATTATACTAGAGAGACCCAGTACTTC
TRBJ1-2 . . TRBV28 12 CASSFTARGYTF TGTGCCAGCAGTTTTACAGCTCGGGGCTACACCTTC
TRBJ1-2 . . TRBV4-2 15 CASSQVSRGLYGYTF TGTGCCAGCAGCCAAGTCAGTAGGGGCCTGTATGGCTACACCTTC
TRBJ2-1 . TRBD2 TRBV7-7 14 CASSPGTSGNEQFF TGTGCTAGCAGCCCCGGGACTAGCGGGAATGAGCAGTTCTTC